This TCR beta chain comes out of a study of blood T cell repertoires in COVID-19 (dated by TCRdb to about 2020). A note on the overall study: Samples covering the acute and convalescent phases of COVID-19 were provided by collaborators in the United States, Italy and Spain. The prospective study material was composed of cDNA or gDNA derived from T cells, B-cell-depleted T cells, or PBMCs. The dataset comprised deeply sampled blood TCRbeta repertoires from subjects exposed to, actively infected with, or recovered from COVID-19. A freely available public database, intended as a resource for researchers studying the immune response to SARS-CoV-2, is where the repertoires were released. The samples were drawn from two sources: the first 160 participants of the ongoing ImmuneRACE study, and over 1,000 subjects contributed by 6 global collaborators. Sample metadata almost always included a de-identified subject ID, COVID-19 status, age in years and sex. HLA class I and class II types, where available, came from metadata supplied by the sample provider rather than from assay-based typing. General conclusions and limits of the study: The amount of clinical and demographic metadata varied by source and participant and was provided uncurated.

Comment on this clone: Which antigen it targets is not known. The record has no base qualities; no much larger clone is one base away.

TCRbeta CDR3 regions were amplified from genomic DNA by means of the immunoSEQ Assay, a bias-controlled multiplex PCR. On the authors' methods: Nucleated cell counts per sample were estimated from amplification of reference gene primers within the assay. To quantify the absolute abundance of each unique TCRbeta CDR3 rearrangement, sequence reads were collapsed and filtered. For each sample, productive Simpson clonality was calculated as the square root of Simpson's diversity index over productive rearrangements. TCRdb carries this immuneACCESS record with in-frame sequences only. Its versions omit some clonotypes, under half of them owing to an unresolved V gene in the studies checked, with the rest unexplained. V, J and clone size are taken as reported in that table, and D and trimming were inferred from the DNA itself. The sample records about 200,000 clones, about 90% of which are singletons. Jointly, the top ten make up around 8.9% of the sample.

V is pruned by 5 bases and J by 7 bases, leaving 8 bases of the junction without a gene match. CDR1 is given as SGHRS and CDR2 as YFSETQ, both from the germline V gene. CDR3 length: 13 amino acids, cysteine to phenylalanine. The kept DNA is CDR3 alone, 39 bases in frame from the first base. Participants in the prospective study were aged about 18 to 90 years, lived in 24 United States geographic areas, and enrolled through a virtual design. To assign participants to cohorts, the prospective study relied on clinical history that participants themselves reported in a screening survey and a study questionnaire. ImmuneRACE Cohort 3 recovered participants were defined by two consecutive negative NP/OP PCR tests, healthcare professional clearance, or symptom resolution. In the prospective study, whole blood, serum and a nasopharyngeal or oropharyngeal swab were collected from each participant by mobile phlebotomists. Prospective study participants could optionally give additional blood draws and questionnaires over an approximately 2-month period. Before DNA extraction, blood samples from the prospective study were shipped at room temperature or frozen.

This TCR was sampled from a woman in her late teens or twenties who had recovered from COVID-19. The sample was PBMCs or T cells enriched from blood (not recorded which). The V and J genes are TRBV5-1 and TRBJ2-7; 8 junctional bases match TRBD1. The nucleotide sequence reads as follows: TGCGCCAGCAGGACAGGGGCAGTAGGGGAGCAGTACTTC. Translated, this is CASRTGAVGEQYF.